The clone carrying this TCR beta chain was observed a few times. Its specificity is unknown. This specimen comes from a study of identical twins. Study-level findings and limits: Abundant beta clonotypes from cord blood had fewer insertions, unlike memory repertoires, which showed none.

Via MiXCR, TCRdb re-called the 5' RACE reads, giving one row per CDR3 protein. The sample consists of roughly 690,000 distinct CDR3 sequences, 21% of them appearing once. These data also formed part of another study, on T cells expressing NK-cell markers. According to that study: HCMV seropositivity characterized most of the eight sequenced donors, and seronegativity one. Dominant NKG2C+ clonotypes accounted for roughly 1.0-7.0% of CD8+ T cells in roughly 6 donors. The CD3+CD56-NKG2C+ fraction of a handful of donors was also led by these clonotypes.

The sequenced sample was PBMCs. The TCR originated in a woman between 18 and 29 years old in good health.

The CDR3 DNA is TGTGCCAGCAGCTTAGACAGGCTAAACACCGGGGAGCTGTTTTTT. Amino acids: CASSLDRLNTGELFF. The chain is built from TRBV7-2 and TRBJ2-2, with D possibly being TRBD1 (5 bases). The CDR3 spans 15 residues. Trimming stripped 1 base from V and 2 bases from J, with 8 bases between. Per the germline V gene, CDR1 is SGHTA and CDR2 is FQGNSA.